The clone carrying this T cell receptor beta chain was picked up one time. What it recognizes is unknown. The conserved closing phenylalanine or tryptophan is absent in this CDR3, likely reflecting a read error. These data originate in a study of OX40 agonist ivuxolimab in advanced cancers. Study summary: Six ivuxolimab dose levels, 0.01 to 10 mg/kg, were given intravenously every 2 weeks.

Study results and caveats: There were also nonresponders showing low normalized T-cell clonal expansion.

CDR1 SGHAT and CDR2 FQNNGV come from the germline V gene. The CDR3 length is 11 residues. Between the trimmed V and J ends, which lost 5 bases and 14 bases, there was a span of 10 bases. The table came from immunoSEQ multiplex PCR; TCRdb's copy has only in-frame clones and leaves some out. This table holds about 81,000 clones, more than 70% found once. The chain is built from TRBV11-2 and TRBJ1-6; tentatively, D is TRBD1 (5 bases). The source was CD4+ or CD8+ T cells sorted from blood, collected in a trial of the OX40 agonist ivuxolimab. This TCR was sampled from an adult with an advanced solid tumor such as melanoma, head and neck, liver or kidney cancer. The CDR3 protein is CASSPGGALHL. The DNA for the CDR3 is TGTGCCAGCAGCCCCGGGGGGGCCCTCCACCTT.